This is a list of T cell receptor beta chains from one sample in a study of T-cell memory formation after mild COVID-19. TCRdb independently ran MiXCR on the 5' RACE reads; one entry per CDR3 protein. The sample gives around 300,000 distinct CDR3 sequences, roughly a fifth of which show up once; approximately 21% is in the top ten. The specimen was PBMCs or a T cell subset sorted from them (not recorded which). The receptor set was obtained from a young man who had mild COVID-19 (a few samples of this study predate the infection). Cell type and time point are not known. Each CDR3 is given with its conserved first and last residue. Each record gives: CDR3 length, V gene, clone size, D gene, J gene, CDR3 DNA, CDR3 protein. A D gene is named only where the DNA matches it firmly. The listing skips clone size in some rows; elsewhere it reads once, few, many or a size class.

12	TRBV12-3/TRBV12-4	few	TRBD1	TRBJ1-1	TGTGCCAGCAGCCCGGGACAGGGAAGGACTTTCTTT	CASSPGQGRTFF
16	TRBV28	.	TRBD1	TRBJ1-5	TGTGCCAGCAGTTCCTCGACAGGGGGAGGGAATCAGCCCCAGCATTTT	CASSSSTGGGNQPQHF
13	TRBV5-6	many	.	TRBJ2-3	TGTGCCAGCAGCTTGGCCAATTCAGATACGCAGTATTTT	CASSLANSDTQYF
14	TRBV12-3/TRBV12-4	many	.	TRBJ2-7	TGTGCCAGCAGCCCCGGGACTGACTCCTACGAGCAGTACTTC	CASSPGTDSYEQYF
15	TRBV10-3	few	.	TRBJ2-5	TGTGCCATCAGTGGCTTCGGCAGGGCGGGAGAGACCCAGTACTTC	CAISGFGRAGETQYF
16	TRBV4-1	.	.	TRBJ2-1	TGCGCCAGCAGCCAACCGACGGAGAGCTCCTACAATGAGCAGTTCTTC	CASSQPTESSYNEQFF
14	TRBV12-3/TRBV12-4	few	.	TRBJ1-2	TGTGCCAGCAGCCCCAGTCGGGGCGAACGTGGCTACACCTTC	CASSPSRGERGYTF
17	TRBV5-1	few	.	TRBJ2-2	TGCGCCAGCAGCCAAGACCCAGGGGTCAGGAACACCGGGGAGCTGTTTTTT	CASSQDPGVRNTGELFF
12	TRBV5-1	.	.	TRBJ2-7	TGCGCCAGCAGCTCGGGGGCCTACGAGCAGTACTTC	CASSSGAYEQYF
16	TRBV11-2	.	TRBD1	TRBJ2-1	TGTGCCAGCAGCAGCCGCTTGGACAGGGTGGGCAATGAGCAGTTCTTC	CASSSRLDRVGNEQFF
13	TRBV7-6	.	.	TRBJ2-3	TGTGCCAGCAGCCCGACTAGAGCAGATACGCAGTATTTT	CASSPTRADTQYF
15	TRBV7-2	.	TRBD2	TRBJ2-5	TGTGCCAGCAGCTGGAGCGGGGGGCCGGGAGAGACCCAGTACTTC	CASSWSGGPGETQYF
15	TRBV7-2	many	.	TRBJ2-2	TGTGCCAGCAGCCGAGTAGCGTGGAACACCGGGGAGCTGTTTTTT	CASSRVAWNTGELFF
12	TRBV12-3/TRBV12-4	few	.	TRBJ2-1	TGTGCCAGCAGTTTCAGTTACAATGAGCAGTTCTTC	CASSFSYNEQFF
13	TRBV19	.	.	TRBJ2-1	TGTGCCAGTTCTCCGTTATCAGAAAATGAGCAGTTCTTC	CASSPLSENEQFF
13	TRBV7-9	.	.	TRBJ2-1	TGTGCCAGCAGCTTAGTGTTGATAAATGAGCAGTTCTTC	CASSLVLINEQFF
15	TRBV5-1	.	.	TRBJ2-2	TGCGCCAGCAGCCAAAGGGCCGGGAACACCGGGGAGCTGTTTTTT	CASSQRAGNTGELFF
14	TRBV7-9	many	.	TRBJ1-1	TGTGCCAGCGGTTGGGGGTTCGTCAACACTGAAGCTTTCTTT	CASGWGFVNTEAFF
14	TRBV3-1	.	TRBD1	TRBJ2-5	TGTGCCAGCAGCCCCTTCGACAGGGATGAGACCCAGTACTTC	CASSPFDRDETQYF
14	TRBV6-6	.	TRBD1	TRBJ1-6	TGTGCCAGCAGTAGGACAGGGGAGGGGTCACCCCTCCACTTT	CASSRTGEGSPLHF
14	TRBV12-3/TRBV12-4	few	TRBD1	TRBJ1-1	TGTGCCAGCAGTGAGATCGCAGGGGGTACTGAAGCTTTCTTT	CASSEIAGGTEAFF
13	TRBV11-2	few	.	TRBJ1-3	TGTGCCAGCAGCTTTCTCTCTGGAAACACCATATATTTT	CASSFLSGNTIYF
17	TRBV5-1	few	TRBD1	TRBJ1-6	TGCGCCAGCAGCGCCGGACAGGCTAGCTCCTATAATTCACCCCTCCACTTT	CASSAGQASSYNSPLHF
15	TRBV3-1	few	.	TRBJ1-2	TGTGCCAGCAGCCAAGATCCGATGTACAACTATGGCTACACCTTC	CASSQDPMYNYGYTF
14	TRBV12-3/TRBV12-4	few	.	TRBJ2-3	TGTGCCAGCAGTTATCCTAGCGGCACAGATACGCAGTATTTT	CASSYPSGTDTQYF
14	TRBV12-3/TRBV12-4	.	.	TRBJ2-2	TGTGCCAGCAGTCCACTAGTATCGGTGCGGGAGCTGTTTTTT	CASSPLVSVRELFF
16	TRBV28	few	TRBD1	TRBJ1-5	TGTGCCAGCAGTTCCTATGGACAGGGGACGAATCAGCCCCAGCATTTT	CASSSYGQGTNQPQHF
13	TRBV5-1	.	.	TRBJ2-2	TGCGCCAGCAGTCCAGGCCTCACCGGGGAGCTGTTTTTT	CASSPGLTGELFF
15	TRBV20-1	few	.	TRBJ2-5	TGCAGTGCTCCCGAATCCCAGAAATTCCAAGAGACCCAGTACTTC	CSAPESQKFQETQYF
18	TRBV5-1	.	.	TRBJ1-4	TGCGCCAGCAGCTTCACATCACCCACGGGACTTCCTAATGAAAAACTGTTTTTT	CASSFTSPTGLPNEKLFF
15	TRBV7-2	.	TRBD2	TRBJ2-7	TGTGCCAGCAGCTTAAGGGCTAGCGGGTCCTACGAGCAGTACTTC	CASSLRASGSYEQYF